A selection of T cell receptor beta chains follows, all from one sample in a study of vaccination effects on CD4 cells after COVID-19. Assay: immunoSEQ multiplex PCR; the TCRdb copy retains only in-frame clones and omits some. The table has roughly 45,000 clones, roughly 70% seen once. Their target antigens are unknown. This specimen consisted of CD4+ T cells from PBMCs cultured with a peptide pool, obtained before COVID-19 vaccination. These TCRs come from a human donor who had a prior SARS-CoV-2 infection. Each CDR3 is given with its conserved first and last residue. The D gene is left open where the match is weak. Size is omitted from some rows. Given values are once, few, many or a class for expanded clones.

d_gene,v_gene,abundance,j_gene,CDR3aa,CDR3nt
.,TRBV9,few,TRBJ1-1,CASRPVLEGAEAFF,TGTGCCAGCAGGCCCGTCCTAGAGGGGGCTGAAGCTTTCTTT
.,TRBV7-9,few,TRBJ2-7,CASSLRASYEQYF,TGTGCCAGCAGCTTACGCGCCTCCTACGAGCAGTACTTC
TRBD2,TRBV7-3,.,TRBJ2-7,CASSWSGGYEQYF,TGTGCCAGCAGCTGGAGCGGGGGTTACGAGCAGTACTTC
.,TRBV9,.,TRBJ2-2,CASSVAGVGTGELFF,TGTGCCAGCAGCGTAGCGGGAGTGGGGACCGGGGAGCTGTTTTTT
.,TRBV9,.,TRBJ2-3,CASSVVDWVEREDTQYF,TGTGCCAGCAGCGTAGTTGATTGGGTTGAACGTGAAGATACGCAGTATTTT
.,TRBV18,.,TRBJ2-1,CASSPPGYNEQFF,TGTGCCAGCTCACCACCGGGGTACAATGAGCAGTTCTTC
.,TRBV30,few,TRBJ1-3,CAWSVTGRNTIYF,TGTGCCTGGAGTGTGACAGGCAGAAACACCATATATTTT
.,TRBV7-9,.,TRBJ1-5,CASSFAAQPQHF,TGTGCCAGCAGCTTTGCAGCTCAGCCCCAGCATTTT
.,TRBV6-4,once,TRBJ1-5,CASSSGAGGYVGQPQHF,TGTGCCAGCAGTTCGGGTGCGGGGGGTTATGTTGGACAGCCCCAGCATTTT
.,TRBV27,.,TRBJ1-5,CASSTRDRASPQHF,TGTGCCAGCAGTACCCGGGACCGTGCGTCGCCCCAGCATTTT
.,TRBV12-5,.,TRBJ2-7,CASGRTAAVAYEQYF,TGTGCTAGTGGGCGAACAGCGGCTGTGGCCTACGAGCAGTACTTC
TRBD2,TRBV5-4,.,TRBJ2-1,CASSPGTSGGLEQFF,TGTGCCAGCAGCCCCGGGACTAGCGGGGGTCTTGAGCAGTTCTTC
.,TRBV2,.,TRBJ2-3,CASRGGRGRTDTQYF,TGTGCCAGCAGGGGGGGGCGAGGGCGCACAGATACGCAGTATTTT
.,TRBV5-6,few,TRBJ1-1,CASSLGGAGDEAFF,TGTGCCAGCAGCTTGGGAGGGGCCGGGGATGAAGCTTTCTTT
TRBD2,TRBV27,.,TRBJ2-3,CASSLGASGSAGWGDTQYF,TGTGCCAGCAGTTTGGGGGCTAGCGGGAGCGCCGGATGGGGAGATACGCAGTATTTT
.,TRBV11-3,.,TRBJ2-2,CASSFSGTATGELFF,TGTGCCAGCAGCTTCTCGGGGACCGCCACCGGGGAGCTGTTTTTT
.,TRBV7-8,.,TRBJ1-6,CASSLGLPGSDSPLHF,TGTGCCAGCAGCTTAGGGCTCCCGGGGAGTGATTCACCCCTCCACTTT
.,TRBV12-3/TRBV12-4,.,TRBJ1-2,CASSGPGYTF,TGTGCCAGCAGCGGACCCGGCTACACCTTC
TRBD1,TRBV18,.,TRBJ2-7,CASSPSSQGAYEQYF,TGTGCCAGCTCACCAAGCTCCCAGGGGGCCTACGAGCAGTACTTC
.,TRBV6-2/TRBV6-3,.,TRBJ2-1,CASSYSGLRDTYNEQFF,TGTGCCAGCAGTTACTCGGGCCTGCGGGACACCTACAATGAGCAGTTCTTC
TRBD2,TRBV10-3,.,TRBJ2-7,CAISKTSGGAYEQYF,TGTGCCATCAGTAAGACTAGCGGGGGGGCCTACGAGCAGTACTTC
.,TRBV4-2,.,TRBJ2-2,CASSQAGVNTGELFF,TGTGCCAGCAGCCAAGCGGGGGTTAACACCGGGGAGCTGTTTTTT
TRBD1,TRBV10-3,.,TRBJ1-2,CAISSRPGTGGSNYGYTF,TGTGCCATCAGTAGCCGGCCGGGGACAGGGGGTTCTAACTATGGCTACACCTTC
.,TRBV10-3,.,TRBJ1-5,CAISEGDQPQHF,TGTGCCATCAGTGAAGGGGATCAGCCCCAGCATTTT
.,TRBV7-2,few,TRBJ2-5,CASSLGAIQGGGGTQYF,TGTGCCAGCAGCTTAGGGGCCATACAGGGCGGTGGAGGGACCCAGTACTTC
.,TRBV24-1,.,TRBJ1-4,CATSDWNEKLFF,TGTGCCACCAGTGATTGGAATGAAAAACTGTTTTTT
TRBD2,TRBV7-2,.,TRBJ2-1,CASSLSSGAYNEQFF,TGTGCCAGCAGCTTATCTAGCGGGGCCTACAATGAGCAGTTCTTC
.,TRBV29-1,.,TRBJ1-1,CSVEFGTVDTEAFF,TGCAGCGTTGAGTTCGGGACGGTGGACACTGAAGCTTTCTTT
TRBD1,TRBV2,.,TRBJ2-7,CASRDRGLSYEQYF,TGTGCCAGCAGAGACAGGGGGCTGAGTTACGAGCAGTACTTC
.,TRBV18,.,TRBJ2-5,CASSPQKYQETQYF,TGTGCCAGCTCACCGCAGAAGTACCAAGAGACCCAGTACTTC
.,TRBV19,.,TRBJ2-3,CASRRRGSTDTQYF,TGTGCCAGTAGAAGGAGAGGGAGCACAGATACGCAGTATTTT
.,TRBV6-5,.,TRBJ2-7,CASSSFRVGAAYEQYF,TGTGCCAGCAGTTCCTTCAGGGTAGGGGCCGCCTACGAGCAGTACTTC
.,TRBV21-1,.,TRBJ2-1,CASSKGLSGRIHEQFF,TGTGCCAGCAGCAAAGGGCTTAGTGGGAGAATCCATGAGCAGTTCTTC
.,TRBV7-3,.,TRBJ2-5,CASSLTKGSVETQYF,TGTGCCAGCAGCTTAACGAAGGGATCCGTGGAGACCCAGTACTTC
.,TRBV2,.,TRBJ2-2,CASRRTGELFF,TGTGCCAGCAGAAGGACCGGGGAGCTGTTTTTT
.,TRBV5-4,.,TRBJ2-7,CASSSTGGESSYEQYF,TGTGCCAGCAGCTCCACAGGGGGGGAGAGCTCCTACGAGCAGTACTTC
.,TRBV3-1/TRBV3-2,few,TRBJ1-3,CASSQEGNTIYF,TGTGCCAGCAGCCAAGAGGGAAACACCATATATTTT
TRBD1,TRBV15,.,TRBJ1-1,CATSRGGQGASAFF,TGTGCCACCAGCAGAGGCGGACAGGGGGCTTCGGCTTTCTTT
.,TRBV18,.,TRBJ1-2,CASSPSVGDYGYTF,TGTGCCAGCTCACCCTCGGTAGGCGACTATGGCTACACCTTC
TRBD1,TRBV7-9,.,TRBJ2-3,CASRWGQGWTDTQYF,TGTGCCAGCAGATGGGGACAGGGATGGACAGATACGCAGTATTTT
.,TRBV21-1,few,TRBJ2-3,CASSEIRPNTDTQYF,TGTGCCAGCAGCGAAATCAGACCGAACACAGATACGCAGTATTTT
.,TRBV5-4,.,TRBJ1-1,CASSLDGRQNTEAFF,TGTGCCAGCAGCTTGGATGGCAGACAGAACACTGAAGCTTTCTTT
.,TRBV5-8,.,TRBJ2-7,CASSSDGGGGYEQYF,TGTGCCAGCAGTTCGGACGGAGGTGGAGGTTACGAGCAGTACTTC
TRBD2,TRBV24-1,.,TRBJ2-1,CATSDPGTSSNEQFF,TGTGCCACCAGTGACCCAGGGACTAGCAGCAATGAGCAGTTCTTC
.,TRBV30,.,TRBJ2-1,CAWAGGTSYNEQFF,TGTGCCTGGGCTGGCGGGACATCCTACAATGAGCAGTTCTTC
TRBD1,TRBV18,.,TRBJ1-6,CASSPDRQGNSPLHF,TGTGCCAGCTCACCGGACCGACAGGGGAATTCACCCCTCCACTTT
TRBD2,TRBV5-1,.,TRBJ2-7,CASSLDGGRRLAGYYEQYF,TGCGCCAGCAGCTTGGATGGGGGCCGTAGACTAGCGGGGTACTACGAGCAGTACTTC
.,TRBV18,.,TRBJ2-7,CASSRGLTSYEQYF,TGTGCCAGCTCACGAGGATTGACCTCCTACGAGCAGTACTTC